Given below is one TCR beta chain in context. This sample stems from a study of cytotoxic CD8 clonotypes in ibrutinib-treated CLL. CDR3 length equals 15 residues. V lost 5 bases, J lost 4 bases, and 6 bases stayed unmatched. The germline gives CDR1 SGHTA, CDR2 FQGTGA. The data were produced by immunoSEQ multiplex PCR, yet TCRdb's version contains in-frame clones alone and is incomplete. The sample lists some 140,000 clones, roughly 80% seen once, with about 3.5% in the top ten. This material consisted of PBMCs, taken after 24 months of ibrutinib treatment. V is TRBV7-3 and J is TRBJ2-1, with 9 bases that match TRBD2. This sequence was found in a human donor with chronic lymphocytic leukemia. In DNA form, the CDR3 reads TGTGCCAGCAGCCTAAGCGGGGGGATGTACAATGAGCAGTTCTTC. This codes for CASSLSGGMYNEQFF.